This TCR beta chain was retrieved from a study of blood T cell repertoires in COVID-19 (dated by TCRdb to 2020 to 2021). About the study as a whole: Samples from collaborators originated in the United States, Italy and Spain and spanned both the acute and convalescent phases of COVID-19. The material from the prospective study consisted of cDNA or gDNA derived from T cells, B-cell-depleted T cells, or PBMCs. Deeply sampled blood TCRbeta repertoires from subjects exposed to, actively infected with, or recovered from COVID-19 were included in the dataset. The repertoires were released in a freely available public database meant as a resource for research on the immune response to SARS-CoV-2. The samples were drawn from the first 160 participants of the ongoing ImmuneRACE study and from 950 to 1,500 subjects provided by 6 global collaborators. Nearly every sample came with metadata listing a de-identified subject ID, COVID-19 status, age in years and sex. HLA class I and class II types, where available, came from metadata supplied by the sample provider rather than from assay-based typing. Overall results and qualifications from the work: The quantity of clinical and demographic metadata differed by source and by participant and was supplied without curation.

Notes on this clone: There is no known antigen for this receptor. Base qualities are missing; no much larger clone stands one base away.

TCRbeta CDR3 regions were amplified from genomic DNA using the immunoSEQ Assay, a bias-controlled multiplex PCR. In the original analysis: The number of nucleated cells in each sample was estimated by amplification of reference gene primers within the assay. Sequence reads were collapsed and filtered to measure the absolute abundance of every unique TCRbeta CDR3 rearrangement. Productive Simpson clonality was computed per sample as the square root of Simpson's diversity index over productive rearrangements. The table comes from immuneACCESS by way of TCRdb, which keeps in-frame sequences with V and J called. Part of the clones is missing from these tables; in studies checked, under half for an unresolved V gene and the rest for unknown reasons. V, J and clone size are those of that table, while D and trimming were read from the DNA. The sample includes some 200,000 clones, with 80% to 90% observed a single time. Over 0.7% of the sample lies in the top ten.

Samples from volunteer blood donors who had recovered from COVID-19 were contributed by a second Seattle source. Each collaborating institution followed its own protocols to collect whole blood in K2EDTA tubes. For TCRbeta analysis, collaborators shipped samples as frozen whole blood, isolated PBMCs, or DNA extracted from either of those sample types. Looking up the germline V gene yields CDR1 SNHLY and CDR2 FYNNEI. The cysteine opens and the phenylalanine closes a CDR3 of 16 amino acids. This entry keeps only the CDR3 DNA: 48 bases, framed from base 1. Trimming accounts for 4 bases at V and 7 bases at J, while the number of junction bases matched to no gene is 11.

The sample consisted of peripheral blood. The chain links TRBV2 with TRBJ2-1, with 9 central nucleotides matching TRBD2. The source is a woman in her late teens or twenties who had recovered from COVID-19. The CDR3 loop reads CASSVRREGRGNEQFF. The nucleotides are TGTGCCAGCAGTGTCCGGCGGGAGGGCCGGGGGAATGAGCAGTTCTTC.